This T cell receptor beta chain was found in a study of T cells in Graves' hyperthyroidism and ophthalmopathy. RNA transcripts gave rise to amplified TCR beta CDR3 regions. HTBI primers were employed in a first-round RT-PCR of the TCR CDR3. TCRdb independently ran MiXCR on the multiplex PCR reads; one entry per CDR3 protein. The sample records around 660,000 distinct CDR3 sequences, 45% being singletons. This TCR was sampled from an adult man with Graves' disease, either hyperthyroidism or ophthalmopathy (not recorded which). Sequenced sample: peripheral blood or thyroid tissue (not recorded which).

The CDR3 DNA reads TGCAGCGTGATCCCCGACAGGGTGACGTATGGCTACACCTTC. It specifies CSVIPDRVTYGYTF. The gene calls are TRBV29-1 and TRBJ1-2, with 7 bases fitting TRBD1. V was clipped by 6 bases and J by 5 bases; unmatched bases: 12. CDR1 and CDR2 (germline): SQVTM, ANQGSEA. The CDR3 length is 14 residues. The variable domain in full, with the rest retrieved from reference TRBV29-1 and TRBJ1-2, is SAVISQKPSRDICQRGTSLTIQCQVDSQVTMMFWYRQQPGQSLTLIATANQGSEATYESGFVIDKFPISRPNLTFSTLTVSNMSPEDSSIYLCSVIPDRVTYGYTFGSGTRLTVV.